The clone carrying this TCR beta chain was seen ten or more times. The target antigen is unknown. The entry originates in a study of breast tumors, draining lymph nodes, adjacent tissues. Study-level points and caveats: Compared with lymph nodes, tumors were less diverse; compared with nontumor tissue, more.

Germline V lookup: CDR1 LNHDA, CDR2 SQIVND (reference sequence). There are 16 residues in the CDR3. V lost 3 bases, J lost 7 bases, and 16 bases lay in between. Breast cancer patients provided tissue from their axillary draining lymph nodes. In TCRdb, the multiplex PCR reads were re-called with MiXCR into one record per CDR3 protein. The sample has roughly 130,000 distinct CDR3 sequences, 20% seen once. This TCR was recovered from a female donor with breast cancer. Some clones in this sample may be carry-over from other donors' samples. Specimen: axillary lymph node tissue. The genes are TRBV19 and TRBJ1-6; D remains ambiguous. CDR3 loop: CASSIELVRENSPLHF. The CDR3, as DNA: TGTGCCAGTAGTATTGAGCTCGTTCGGGAAAATTCACCCCTCCACTTT.